What follows are 21 T cell receptor beta chains derived from one specimen sequenced in a study of blood T cell repertoires in COVID-19 (TCRdb year 2020). The library was built by means of the immunoSEQ multiplex PCR assay. In TCRdb, the immuneACCESS table is reduced to in-frame sequences with V and J assigned. These tables do not hold every clone; where another copy was compared, an unresolved V gene accounts for under half, and the others remain unexplained. The sample contains more than 65,000 clones, about three quarters of them found a single time. The ten largest make up roughly 36% of the sample. Sequencing was done on a sample of peripheral blood. These receptors originate from a woman aged 70-85 years with acute or convalescent COVID-19.

The rearrangement uses TRBV20-1 and TRBJ2-1; 7 bases map to TRBD2. CDR3 length: 15 residues. Germline lookup yields CDR1 DFQATT and CDR2 SNEGSKA (reference sequence). V was pared by 3 bases and J by 4 bases, with 9 bases of the junction left unmatched. The CDR3 loop reads CSASPRLAAYNEQFF. The CDR3 DNA reads TGCAGTGCTAGTCCTCGGCTAGCGGCTTACAATGAGCAGTTCTTC.

V is TRBV6-1 and J is TRBJ1-3; D might be TRBD1 (6 bases). This CDR3 has 16 residues. The V gene's germline CDR1 is MNHNS and CDR2 SASEGT. The V end was cut by 4 bases, the J end by 0 bases, with 13 bases between. CDR3 coding DNA: TGTGCCAGCAGTGTGTGGGCGGGGGCCTCTGGAAACACCATATATTTT. It codes for CASSVWAGASGNTIYF.

The V call is TRBV19, the J call TRBJ1-1; D might be TRBD1 (5 bases). CDR1 is LNHDA and CDR2 is SQIVND in the germline V gene (reference sequence). The CDR3 has 14 amino acids. The V gene lost 1 base and the J gene lost 4 bases, with 10 bases spanning the gap. CDR3 amino acids: CASSIGGVSTEAFF. The CDR3 nucleotides read TGTGCCAGTAGTATAGGGGGCGTGAGCACTGAAGCTTTCTTT.

This clone appeared many times. This sequence joins TRBV7-2 and TRBJ1-2; TRBD1 aligns across 10 bases. Germline V gives CDR1 SGHTA, CDR2 FQGNSA. CDR3 size: 16 residues. The junction had 9 bases not matched to a gene; V was cut back by 5 bases and J by 3 bases. The CDR3 region has the DNA TGTGCCAGCAGCCCGACCGGGACAGGGGCCCACTATGGCTACACCTTC. This codes for CASSPTGTGAHYGYTF.

The genes are TRBV6-1 and TRBJ2-4; tentatively, D is TRBD2 (6 bases). The germline gives CDR1 MNHNS, CDR2 SASEGT. The CDR3 has 16 amino acids. Trimming cost V 3 bases and J 0 bases, with 12 bases left between them. CDR3 DNA: TGTGCCAGCAGTGAGCAGAGGGACTTAGCCAAAAACATTCAGTACTTC. Protein sequence: CASSEQRDLAKNIQYF.

This clone was counted between two and nine times. The J gene is TRBJ2-7, the V gene TRBV5-4; the match to TRBD1 covers 7 bases. Germline V gene lookup returns CDR1 SGHNT and CDR2 YYREEE (reference sequence). The V segment lost 4 bases and the J segment 6 bases; nucleotides outside the gene matches: 16. The CDR3 has 16 amino acids. The CDR3 reads CASSSFKGAGRSEQYF. CDR3 sequence (DNA): TGTGCCAGCAGCAGCTTTAAGGGGGCAGGTCGGTCCGAGCAGTACTTC.

The gene calls are TRBV28 and TRBJ1-5; weak D call: TRBD1 (5 bases). The V gene lost 5 bases and the J gene lost 4 bases, with 15 bases spanning the gap. Germline V gene lookup returns CDR1 MDHEN and CDR2 SYDVKM. The length of the CDR3 is 15 residues. The CDR3 loop reads CASSHPPQGNQPQHF. DNA of the CDR3: TGTGCCAGCAGTCATCCACCCCAGGGAAATCAGCCCCAGCATTTT.

V usage is TRBV11-3 and J usage is TRBJ2-1, with D uncertain. V lost 6 bases to trimming and J lost 6 bases, with 18 bases between them. Germline values: CDR1 SGHNT, CDR2 YENEEA. The CDR3 loop spans 15 amino acids. CDR3 loop: CASSPTPAILNEQFF. The CDR3 DNA is TGTGCCAGCAGTCCGACTCCGGCCATCCTCAATGAGCAGTTCTTC.

The chain couples TRBV6-6 to TRBJ1-4; D not resolved. V gave up 0 bases and J gave up 7 bases, with 9 bases separating them. The CDR3 contains 14 residues. CDR1 MNHNY and CDR2 SVGAGI come from the germline V gene (reference sequence). The CDR3 region is CASSYSTGAEKLFF. DNA for the CDR3: TGTGCCAGCAGTTACTCGACGGGTGCTGAAAAACTGTTTTTT.

The gene calls are TRBV7-3 and TRBJ2-2; D call uncertain. Looked up from germline, CDR1 is SGHTA and CDR2 is FQGTGA. V lost 1 base and J lost 5, with 8 bases in between. The CDR3 totals 14 residues. The CDR3 coding sequence is TGTGCCAGCAGCTTAAAACTCGGGACCGGGGAGCTGTTTTTT. Protein sequence: CASSLKLGTGELFF.

This sequence joins TRBV7-8 and TRBJ1-1; maybe TRBD1 (6 bases). Trimming took 1 base from V and 4 from J, leaving 13 bases between them. Per the germline V gene, CDR1 is SGHVS and CDR2 is FQNEAQ. The CDR3 loop spans 15 amino acids. Written as DNA, the CDR3 is TGTGCCAGCAGCTTAGGGCAGGGGTTTAGCACTGAAGCTTTCTTT. Residues: CASSLGQGFSTEAFF.

The chain is built from TRBV6-5 and TRBJ2-3, with D uncertain. The CDR3 is 15 amino acids. Trimming pared 5 bases from V and 1 base from J, leaving 13 bases between. CDR1 is MNHEY, CDR2 SVGAGI, per germline. This CDR3 is CASSPLRVGTDTQYF. The CDR3 DNA follows: TGTGCCAGCAGTCCCCTTCGGGTCGGCACAGATACGCAGTATTTT.

The rearrangement uses TRBV10-3 and TRBJ2-5; weak D call: TRBD1 (5 bases). Germline V gives CDR1 ENHRY, CDR2 SYGVKD. Trimming took off 4 bases at V and 5 bases at J, with 17 bases between the two ends. CDR3 length: 15 residues. The CDR3, as DNA: TGTGCCATCAGTGCTGAAGGGGCAGGGATGGAGACCCAGTACTTC. It encodes CAISAEGAGMETQYF.

The chain has TRBV11-3 and TRBJ2-2, with 8 bases lining up with TRBD2. CDR3 length: 19 amino acids. Germline V lookup: CDR1 SGHNT, CDR2 YENEEA. J was trimmed by 3 bases and V by 4 bases; bases with no gene match: 16. The CDR3 here is CASSSTGPGGGRDTGELFF. CDR3 nucleotides: TGTGCCAGCAGCTCCACCGGCCCCGGCGGGGGGCGGGACACCGGGGAGCTGTTTTTT.

A single count supports this clone. The gene calls are TRBV24-1 and TRBJ1-1, with D maybe TRBD1 (5 bases). The CDR3 spans 13 residues. Germline V gives CDR1 KGHDR, CDR2 SFDVKD. Deletions cut 5 bases from V and 7 bases from J, with 13 bases between. CDR3 sequence reads: CATSARTLFEAFF. DNA of the CDR3: TGTGCCACCAGTGCTAGGACATTGTTTGAAGCTTTCTTT.

The chain has TRBV28 and TRBJ1-4; D not certain. The CDR3 has 14 residues. CDR1 is MDHEN and CDR2 is SYDVKM in the germline V gene. V was shortened by 3 bases and J by 4 bases, with 9 bases between the two germline ends. CDR3 loop: CASSLRSLNEKLFF. The CDR3 DNA reads TGTGCCAGCAGTTTGAGGAGCCTTAATGAAAAACTGTTTTTT. Complete variable domain (other parts from reference TRBV28 and TRBJ1-4): DVKVTQSSRYLVKRTGEKVFLECVQDMDHENMFWYRQDPGLGLRLIYFSYDVKMKEKGDIPEGYSVSREKKERFSLILESASTNQTSMYLCASSLRSLNEKLFFGSGTQLSVL.

This chain joins TRBV15 and TRBJ2-5, with D possibly TRBD2 on 5 matching bases. Germline CDR1 LNHNV, CDR2 YYDKDF (reference sequence). The CDR3 is 14 residues long. V shed 0 bases and J shed 5 bases, with 10 bases lying between them. The CDR3 here is CATSREERYETQYF. In DNA, the CDR3 is TGTGCCACCAGCAGAGAGGAGCGGTACGAGACCCAGTACTTC.

V usage is TRBV5-1 and J usage is TRBJ2-7; D ambiguous. Germline values: CDR1 SGHRS, CDR2 YFSETQ. The CDR3 length is 14 residues. V was cut by 0 bases and J by 3 bases, with 10 bases left in between. CDR3 DNA: TGCGCCAGCAGCTTGGATAGCAGATACTACGAGCAGTACTTC. Translated: CASSLDSRYYEQYF.

The genes are TRBV7-2 and TRBJ2-7, with 12 nucleotides matching TRBD2. The CDR3 sequence is 16 residues long. Germline V lookup: CDR1 SGHTA, CDR2 FQGNSA. Trimming took 5 bases from V and 3 from J; bases not matched to a gene: 8. CDR3 in DNA: TGTGCCAGCAGCAACTCTAGCGGGGGGGCCTTCTACGAGCAGTACTTC. Its protein is CASSNSSGGAFYEQYF.

In its sample, this clone was seen a few times. CDR3 in DNA: TGTGCCAGCAGCGGGGGACAGGGTGTTACCTACGAGCAGTACTTC. Translation gives CASSGGQGVTYEQYF. The V and J genes are TRBV5-4 and TRBJ2-7; TRBD1 agrees at 9 bases. CDR1 and CDR2 from the germline V gene are SGHNT and YYREEE (reference sequence). V gave up 4 bases and J gave up 2 bases; unmatched junction bases: 7. CDR3 length equals 15 residues. The variable domain in full, completed from reference TRBV5-4 and TRBJ2-7, reads ETGVTQSPTHLIKTRGQQVTLRCSSQSGHNTVSWYQQALGQGPQFIFQYYREEENGRGNFPPRFSGLQFPNYSSELNVNALELDDSALYLCASSGGQGVTYEQYFGPGTRLTVT.

This clone was observed a handful of times. The chain carries TRBV18 and TRBJ1-2; 7 bases agree with TRBD1. The CDR3 totals 16 residues. The ends lost 2 bases at V and 6 bases at J; junction bases unmatched: 12. Germline CDR1 and CDR2: KGHSH and LQKENI. The CDR3 is CASSPRDATGTNGYTF. The CDR3 nucleotides are TGTGCCAGCTCACCAAGGGATGCGACAGGGACGAATGGCTACACCTTC.